Following are 31 T cell receptor beta chains from one sample sequenced in a study of blood T cell repertoires in COVID-19. Assay: immunoSEQ multiplex PCR; the TCRdb copy retains only in-frame clones and omits some. This table holds some 100,000 clones, more than 85% found once. The sample taken for sequencing was peripheral blood. Source of these receptors: a man aged 60-69 years with acute or convalescent COVID-19.

The genes are TRBV28 and TRBJ2-4; no clear D. The CDR3 sequence is 15 residues long. Germline assignment: CDR1 MDHEN and CDR2 SYDVKM. The germline V and J ends were trimmed by 6 bases and 1 base, with 13 bases remaining between them. The CDR3 here is CASSPTTLAKNIQYF. CDR3 coding DNA: TGTGCCAGCAGCCCTACTACTTTGGCCAAAAACATTCAGTACTTC.

The chain has TRBV9 and TRBJ1-2; D perhaps matches TRBD1 (5 bases). Trimming removed 4 bases from V and 8 bases from J, with 24 bases in between. There are 16 residues in the CDR3. Germline V lookup: CDR1 SGDLS, CDR2 YYNGEE. This CDR3 is CASSPRRGETLNGYTF. CDR3 in DNA: TGTGCCAGCAGCCCGAGACGGGGGGAGACGCTGAACGGCTACACCTTC.

In its sample, this clone was seen once. This chain joins TRBV12-3 or TRBV12-4 and TRBJ1-2; tentatively, D is TRBD1 (6 bases). This CDR3 comprises 13 residues. Trimming left V 6 bases short and J 8 bases short, with 16 bases between. The CDR3 loop reads CASSESNREGYTF. The CDR3 DNA is TGTGCCAGCAGCGAGAGCAACAGGGAGGGCTACACCTTC.

V and J are TRBV2 and TRBJ2-7; D unclear. This CDR3 spans 13 amino acids. V was clipped by 4 bases and J by 2 bases, with 9 bases between them. CDR1 is SNHLY and CDR2 is FYNNEI in the germline V gene. This CDR3 reads CASSVEITYEQYF. The CDR3 coding sequence is TGTGCCAGCAGTGTAGAAATCACCTACGAGCAGTACTTC.

The chain employs TRBV19 and TRBJ2-1; D is perhaps TRBD1 (6 bases). Germline V gene sequence: CDR1 LNHDA, CDR2 SQIVND (reference sequence). The CDR3 spans 15 residues. The V end was cut by 3 bases, the J end by 6 bases, with 15 bases between. CDR3 sequence: CASSILDSGSNEQFF. Written as DNA, the CDR3 is TGTGCCAGTAGTATCCTGGACAGTGGCTCCAATGAGCAGTTCTTC.

The rearrangement links TRBV30 to TRBJ2-1, with TRBD2 matching over 9 bases. The CDR3 sequence is 13 residues long. The junction had 9 bases not matched to a gene; V was cut back by 1 base and J by 14 bases. Germline CDR1 reads GTSNPN; CDR2 reads SVGIG (reference sequence). The CDR3 nucleotides are TGTGCCTGGAGTGCAAAAGTAGCGGGAGTGGAGTTCTTC. Its translation is CAWSAKVAGVEFF.

The chain uses TRBV30 and TRBJ1-3; D not certain. Germline lookup yields CDR1 GTSNPN and CDR2 SVGIG (reference sequence). The germline V and J ends were trimmed by 2 bases and 4 bases, with 6 bases remaining between them. The CDR3 is made up of 12 amino acids. In DNA, the CDR3 is TGTGCCTGGAGTCGACTAGGAAACACCATATATTTT. The encoded protein is CAWSRLGNTIYF.

The genes are TRBV6-5 and TRBJ2-7; 7 nucleotides line up with TRBD1. Germline loops: CDR1 MNHEY, CDR2 SVGAGI. CDR3 length: 13 residues. Trimming took 7 bases from V and 5 from J; bases not matched to a gene: 8. CDR3 protein: CASTLDRLNEQYF. The DNA for the CDR3 is TGTGCCAGCACCTTGGACAGGCTTAACGAGCAGTACTTC.

This clone was recorded once. The rearrangement joins TRBV10-3 to TRBJ2-3, with 10 nucleotides matching TRBD2. The germline V gene encodes CDR1 ENHRY and CDR2 SYGVKD. V lost 4 bases, J lost 3 bases, and 4 bases stayed unmatched. The CDR3 contains 15 residues. Here the CDR3 reads CAISALAGVTDTQYF. The CDR3 DNA reads TGTGCCATCAGTGCTCTAGCGGGAGTAACAGATACGCAGTATTTT.

J is TRBJ2-5 and V is TRBV5-1; no reliable D call. V lost 0 bases and J 1 base, leaving 10 bases between the germline ends. CDR1 and CDR2 from the germline V gene are SGHRS and YFSETQ. The CDR3 consists of 15 residues. The CDR3 sequence is CASSLESPTQETQYF. The DNA of the CDR3 is TGCGCCAGCAGCTTGGAGAGTCCTACCCAAGAGACCCAGTACTTC.

CDR3 DNA sequence: TGTGCCAGCAGTTTGAGCAGGGAAGGTTCACCCCTCCACTTT. Protein sequence: CASSLSREGSPLHF. The V call is TRBV6-2 or TRBV6-3, the J call TRBJ1-6; possible D gene TRBD1, 5 bases. Trimming shortened V by 4 bases and J by 9 bases, and 13 bases separated the two germline ends. The CDR3 runs to 14 residues. Per the germline V gene, CDR1 is MNHEY and CDR2 is SVGEGT.

This chain connects TRBV9 to TRBJ2-6; D is perhaps TRBD2 (5 bases). Germline CDR1 is SGDLS and CDR2 is YYNGEE. There are 17 residues in the CDR3. The V and J ends lost 4 bases and 2 bases respectively, with 16 bases between them. CDR3 nucleotides: TGTGCCAGCAGCCTACAGTCCATGGGAGCTGGGGCCAACGTCCTGACTTTC. It codes for CASSLQSMGAGANVLTF.

This clone appeared once. The chain links TRBV28 to TRBJ1-1; D not certain. V was clipped by 6 bases and J by 1 base, with 12 bases between them. The CDR3 runs to 14 residues. Germline lookup yields CDR1 MDHEN and CDR2 SYDVKM. The CDR3 sequence: CASSPLPENTEAFF. CDR3 DNA: TGTGCCAGCAGCCCCCTCCCAGAGAACACTGAAGCTTTCTTT.

The rearrangement uses TRBV4-1 and TRBJ2-3, with 7 bases matching TRBD1. CDR1 MGHRA and CDR2 YSYEKL come from the germline V gene. The V segment lost 0 bases and the J segment 4 bases; nucleotides outside the gene matches: 7. This CDR3 has 16 residues. The CDR3 reads CASSQEGGYVSDTQYF. CDR3 DNA: TGCGCCAGCAGCCAAGAAGGGGGCTATGTGTCAGATACGCAGTATTTT.

This clone appeared a single time. V and J are TRBV7-9 and TRBJ2-3, with 8 bases matching TRBD2. Germline V gene lookup returns CDR1 SEHNR and CDR2 FQNEAQ (reference sequence). The CDR3 covers 16 residues. Unmatched junction bases numbered 8, after V lost 5 bases and J lost 1 base. CDR3 loop: CASSLVSGRGTDTQYF. In DNA, the CDR3 is TGTGCCAGCAGCCTTGTGAGCGGGAGAGGCACAGATACGCAGTATTTT.

The chain recombines TRBV7-9 with TRBJ1-1; 11 bases fit TRBD1. Germline V gene data show CDR1 as SEHNR and CDR2 as FQNEAQ (reference sequence). The CDR3 sequence is 16 residues long. Trimming at V came to 0 bases and at J to 5 bases, leaving 5 bases not matched to a gene. The CDR3 sequence: CASSLAIGTGGTEAFF. In nucleotides, the CDR3 is TGTGCCAGCAGCTTAGCCATAGGGACAGGGGGGACTGAAGCTTTCTTT.

The chain employs TRBV5-1 and TRBJ1-1; D call uncertain. The germline CDR1 and CDR2 sequences are SGHRS and YFSETQ. The CDR3 has 15 amino acids. V lost 7 bases and J lost 4, with 20 bases in between. The CDR3 DNA is TGCGCCAGCGCCCCCACCAGAACGTATACCACTGAAGCTTTCTTT. Protein: CASAPTRTYTTEAFF.

A single count supports this clone. The rearrangement joins TRBV14 to TRBJ1-3; TRBD1 aligns across 7 bases. V lost 6 bases, J lost 0 bases, and 8 bases stayed unmatched. The germline V gene has CDR1 SGHDN and CDR2 FVKESK. This CDR3 comprises 16 residues. In nucleotides, the CDR3 is TGTGCCAGCAGTTTTCGTGGACAGGTCTCTGGAAACACCATATATTTT. Translating it yields CASSFRGQVSGNTIYF.

Here the CDR3 reads CASSSLLRVETQYF. In DNA, the CDR3 is TGTGCCAGCAGTTCTCTCCTGAGGGTAGAGACCCAGTACTTC. V is TRBV6-2 or TRBV6-3 and J is TRBJ2-5; D possibly corresponds to TRBD2 (5 bases). The CDR3 runs to 14 residues. Germline CDR1 reads MNHEY; CDR2 reads SVGEGT. The V and J ends lost 4 bases and 4 bases respectively, with 13 bases between them.

This clone is a singleton in its sample. The J gene is TRBJ1-3, the V gene TRBV9; TRBD1 aligns across 7 bases. With 2 bases clipped from V and 0 bases from J, the junction kept 2 bases outside the gene matches. Germline V gene sequence: CDR1 SGDLS, CDR2 YYNGEE. The CDR3 length is 15 residues. CDR3 region: CASSVSGGSGNTIYF. CDR3 nucleotide sequence: TGTGCCAGCAGCGTGTCAGGGGGCTCTGGAAACACCATATATTTT.

This chain uses TRBV30 with TRBJ2-7, with D tentatively TRBD1 (6 bases). CDR1 is GTSNPN and CDR2 is SVGIG in the germline V gene (reference sequence). This CDR3 contains 15 residues. With 2 bases removed from V and 2 bases from J, the gap between germline ends came to 16 bases. CDR3 loop: CAWSNGDTAPYEQYV. The DNA of the CDR3 is TGTGCCTGGAGTAATGGGGACACCGCTCCCTACGAGCAGTACGTC.

The chain combines TRBV28 with TRBJ2-7; the match to TRBD2 covers 10 bases. This CDR3 is built from 15 residues. The V and J ends lost 2 bases and 7 bases, in that order; junction bases with no gene match: 8. CDR1 and CDR2 (germline): MDHEN, SYDVKM. The CDR3 DNA follows: TGTGCCAGCAGTTTAAGAGCGGGAGGGCCCGGAGAGCAGTACGTC. Protein: CASSLRAGGPGEQYV.

This chain joins TRBV24-1 and TRBJ2-1; weak D call: TRBD2 (5 bases). The CDR3 spans 15 residues. V was pared by 4 bases and J by 7 bases, with 16 bases between. Looked up from germline, CDR1 is KGHDR and CDR2 is SFDVKD. CDR3 protein: CATSDWSAGGNEQFF. The CDR3 region has the DNA TGTGCCACCAGTGACTGGTCCGCGGGTGGGAATGAGCAGTTCTTC.

V is TRBV12-5 and J is TRBJ2-1, with 9 bases that match TRBD1. The germline V gene has CDR1 LGHNT and CDR2 FRNRAP. This CDR3 has 17 residues. J lost 8 bases, V lost 5 bases, and 16 bases had no gene match. DNA of the CDR3: TGTGCTAGTGGTCTACCCCCCCCCGGACAGGGGTTCCATGAGCAGTTCTTC. Its protein is CASGLPPPGQGFHEQFF. Filled out from reference TRBV12-5 and TRBJ2-1, the complete variable domain reads DARVTQTPRHKVTEMGQEVTMRCQPILGHNTVFWYRQTMMQGLELLAYFRNRAPLDDSGMPKDRFSAEMPDATLATLKIQPSEPRDSAVYFCASGLPPPGQGFHEQFFGPGTRLTVL.

V usage is TRBV6-4 and J usage is TRBJ2-2; 10 bases fit TRBD2. The CDR3 extends over 16 amino acids. CDR1 is MRHNA, CDR2 SNTAGT, per germline. J lost 3 bases, V lost 0 bases, and 1 base had no gene match. CDR3 sequence: CASSDSGTSDTGELFF. For the CDR3, the DNA is TGTGCCAGCAGTGACTCCGGGACTAGCGACACCGGGGAGCTGTTTTTT.

The chain recombines TRBV6-6 with TRBJ2-7, with 8 positions matching TRBD1. Germline assignment: CDR1 MNHNY and CDR2 SVGAGI (reference sequence). The ends lost 3 bases at V and 2 bases at J; junction bases unmatched: 6. The CDR3 sequence is 15 residues long. CDR3 amino acids: CASSYSNRGAYEQYF. The CDR3 DNA sequence: TGTGCCAGCAGTTATTCAAACAGGGGGGCCTACGAGCAGTACTTC.

This clone was counted between two and nine times. This chain links TRBV4-2 with TRBJ2-7, with D possibly TRBD2 on 6 matching bases. This CDR3 spans 16 amino acids. Trimming pared 3 bases from V and 5 bases from J, leaving 20 bases between. Per germline, CDR1 LGHNA and CDR2 YNFKEQ. CDR3 residues: CASSQMEGRNSDEQYV. In DNA form, the CDR3 reads TGTGCCAGCAGCCAGATGGAAGGGAGGAACAGCGACGAGCAGTACGTC.

The chain couples TRBV19 to TRBJ1-2; D uncertain. V lost 1 base, J lost 8 bases, and 14 bases lay in between. Germline loops: CDR1 LNHDA, CDR2 SQIVND (reference sequence). The CDR3 spans 14 residues. Here the CDR3 reads CASSIGRVRRGYTF. The CDR3 DNA sequence: TGTGCCAGTAGTATAGGCCGGGTACGTCGGGGCTACACCTTC. The whole variable domain, filled in from reference TRBV19 and TRBJ1-2, reads DGGITQSPKYLFRKEGQNVTLSCEQNLNHDAMYWYRQDPGQGLRLIYYSQIVNDFQKGDIAEGYSVSREKKESFPLTVTSAQKNPTAFYLCASSIGRVRRGYTFGSGTRLTVV.

The gene calls are TRBV4-1 and TRBJ1-1, with unresolved D. Germline CDR1 is MGHRA and CDR2 is YSYEKL. This CDR3 has 14 residues. Trimming removed 0 bases at V and 0 bases at J, with 5 bases between. The DNA of the CDR3 is TGCGCCAGCAGCCAAGAGGAGCTGAACACTGAAGCTTTCTTT. Translating gives CASSQEELNTEAFF.

This chain links TRBV5-8 with TRBJ2-6; D ambiguous. The germline V gene encodes CDR1 SGHTS and CDR2 YDEGEE. This CDR3 is 16 amino acids long. V gave up 0 bases and J gave up 0 bases, with 7 bases separating them. The CDR3 DNA follows: TGTGCCAGCAGCTTGGTTGTCCTCTCTGGGGCCAACGTCCTGACTTTC. Translation: CASSLVVLSGANVLTF. The entire variable domain, with the rest obtained from reference TRBV5-8 and TRBJ2-6, is as follows: EAGVTQSPTHLIKTRGQQATLRCSPISGHTSVYWYQQALGLGLQFLLWYDEGEERNRGNFPPRFSGRQFPNYSSELNVNALELEDSALYLCASSLVVLSGANVLTFGAGSRLTVL.

In DNA, the CDR3 is TGTGCCAGCAGTTTATCCCGGTCTGGCGAGCAGTACTTC. Translating it yields CASSLSRSGEQYF. The V gene is TRBV27, the J gene TRBJ2-7; D is ambiguous. The V and J ends lost 0 bases and 6 bases respectively, with 9 bases between them. Looked up from germline, CDR1 is MNHEY and CDR2 is SMNVEV (reference sequence). The CDR3 is made up of 13 amino acids.